Below are 8 T cell receptor beta chains sequenced from a single sample in a study of blood T cell repertoires in COVID-19. The assay was immunoSEQ multiplex PCR, and TCRdb's table has in-frame clones only and misses some. The table lists under 300,000 clones, around four fifths of them singletons. Material: peripheral blood. The receptors shown here come from a woman between 55 and 75 years old with active or convalescent COVID-19.

The V and J genes are TRBV5-1 and TRBJ2-1; D may be TRBD2 (5 bases). The CDR3 covers 16 residues. Germline CDR1 and CDR2: SGHRS and YFSETQ. V lost 0 bases and J lost 0, with 10 bases in between. Here the CDR3 reads CASSLGSGNSYNEQFF. CDR3 DNA: TGCGCCAGCAGCTTGGGATCGGGAAACTCCTACAATGAGCAGTTCTTC.

V is TRBV24-1 and J is TRBJ2-2; the match to TRBD1 covers 7 bases. Germline V gives CDR1 KGHDR, CDR2 SFDVKD. The CDR3 sequence is 14 residues long. After removal of 8 bases from V and 1 base from J, the junction contained 3 bases not matched to a gene. CDR3 in amino acids: CATMGTENTGELFF. The DNA of the CDR3 is TGTGCCACCATGGGGACAGAGAACACCGGGGAGCTGTTTTTT.

The table lists this clone with a few counts. This chain connects TRBV2 to TRBJ2-2; 7 bases are shared with TRBD1. Germline V gene sequence: CDR1 SNHLY, CDR2 FYNNEI. After removal of 8 bases from V and 0 bases from J, the junction contained 6 bases not matched to a gene. The CDR3 length is 15 residues. CDR3 DNA sequence: TGTGCCAGCCGGGACAGTTTCGCGAACACCGGGGAGCTGTTTTTT. As protein: CASRDSFANTGELFF.

The V call is TRBV11-3, the J call TRBJ2-1; the D is unclear. Germline CDR1 SGHNT, CDR2 YENEEA. V lost 3 bases and J 5 bases, leaving 8 bases between the germline ends. The CDR3 is 13 amino acids. The CDR3 loop is CASSFDINNEQFF. The DNA of the CDR3 is TGTGCCAGCAGCTTTGACATAAACAATGAGCAGTTCTTC.

This clone was seen only a few times. The rearrangement joins TRBV21-1 to TRBJ2-7; the D call of TRBD2 is as the table states it, not checked on the DNA. TRBV21-1 is designated a pseudogene. The CDR3 length is 15 residues. The CDR3: CASSKVGLISYEQYV. In DNA form, the CDR3 reads TGTGCCAGCAGCAAAGTGGGACTAATCTCCTACGAGCAGTACGTC.

This clone has just one count. This chain joins TRBV5-1 and TRBJ2-7; perhaps TRBD2 as D (6 bases). Germline lookup yields CDR1 SGHRS and CDR2 YFSETQ. The CDR3 consists of 15 residues. V shed 2 bases and J shed 5 bases, with 17 bases lying between them. The CDR3 DNA sequence: TGCGCCAGCAGCTTTGGGGGGAGTCCAAACGACGAGCAGTACGTC. Its translation is CASSFGGSPNDEQYV.

The V call is TRBV5-4, the J call TRBJ2-3; D unclear. Germline V lookup: CDR1 SGHNT, CDR2 YYREEE (reference sequence). V lost 1 base to trimming and J lost 2 bases, with 5 bases between them. The CDR3 is 13 residues long. CDR3 region: CASSLRHTDTQYF. CDR3 DNA: TGTGCCAGCAGCTTGCGACACACAGATACGCAGTATTTT.

The V gene is TRBV6-4, the J gene TRBJ1-5, with TRBD1 matching 7 bases. The CDR3 contains 17 residues. V lost 4 bases, J lost 6 bases, and 15 bases stayed unmatched. CDR1 is MRHNA, CDR2 SNTAGT, per germline. CDR3 nucleotide sequence: TGTGCCAGCAGTGTCGTCTTGGTTCAGGGGGTTCGTCAGCCCCAGCATTTT. It codes for CASSVVLVQGVRQPQHF.